Sequencing of this T cell receptor (beta chain) was carried out in a study of cytomegalovirus exposure and HLA in healthy donors. Study-level background: An analysis done earlier identified 90 million to 120 million unique TCR beta sequences from about 180 million T cells. Whole-study findings and limits: The availability of immune exposure information extended only to CMV serostatus. A likely sequencing artifact accounted for one observed cluster of highly shared sequence variants. Later work found most CMV-associated TCR beta chains apparently HLA-restricted.

Researchers ran the PCR with 60 Vbeta and 13 Jbeta primers. Profiled with immunoSEQ multiplex PCR; TCRdb holds only in-frame clones, not every one. The sample has approximately 190,000 clones, roughly 83% seen once. Comments on this clone: Antigen specificity is unknown.

Source material: PBMCs. The source of this sequence is a boy between 10 and 17 years old in good health and CMV-seronegative.

CDR3 coding DNA: TGCAGCGTCGGTAGGGGACTCCCTAATGAGCAGTTCTTC. This codes for CSVGRGLPNEQFF. V is TRBV29-1 and J is TRBJ2-1, with a weak D call TRBD2 (6 bases). Per the germline V gene, CDR1 is SQVTM and CDR2 is ANQGSEA. The CDR3 is 13 residues long. Trimming left V 6 bases short and J 7 bases short, with 16 bases between.